This TCR beta chain was captured in a study of shared clonotypes between healthy human individuals. About the research overall: Each donor's CD8 memory used one plate, CD8 naive two, each CD4 subset three.

The CDR3 totals 16 residues. Germline CDR1 and CDR2: SNHLY and FYNNEI. The ends lost 3 bases at V and 2 bases at J; junction bases unmatched: 10. Clones were sequenced by immunoSEQ multiplex PCR, and TCRdb holds only the in-frame ones, with some missing. The sample lists some 1,100,000 clones, around three quarters occurring once. The sample comprised memory CD4+ T cells from PBMCs. This sample's subset: CD45RA-negative fraction. This TCR came from a man between 18 and 35 years old in good health. Some clones in this sample may be carry-over from other donors' samples. This sequence joins TRBV2 and TRBJ2-7, with 7 nucleotides matching TRBD1. This CDR3 reads CASSDRDSLGTYEQYF. The CDR3, as DNA: TGTGCCAGCAGTGATAGGGACAGCTTAGGGACCTACGAGCAGTACTTC.